This T cell receptor beta chain comes out of a study of radiation and T cells in renal cell carcinoma. The CDR3 is made up of 13 amino acids. V was shortened by 4 bases and J by 4 bases, with 8 bases between the two germline ends. Per the germline V gene, CDR1 is WNHNN and CDR2 is SYGVQD (reference sequence). The time point: blood 4 weeks post-SBRT, at nephrectomy. Treatment: 15 Gy SBRT to primary tumor, nephrectomy 4 weeks later. Nephrectomy followed 15 Gy stereotactic body radiation by 4 weeks. Sequenced by immunoSEQ multiplex PCR; TCRdb stores in-frame clones only, minus some. The table lists approximately 170,000 clones, about 87% of them singletons, with 11% in the top ten.

The sequence was collected from a woman aged 45-60 years with renal cell carcinoma. This sequence joins TRBV10-1 and TRBJ2-1, with D hard to call. The input for sequencing was blood, taken from a patient whose treatment included radiotherapy and nephrectomy. CDR3 in amino acids: CASSGSAYNEQFF. Here the CDR3 DNA reads TGCGCCAGCAGTGGTTCAGCGTACAATGAGCAGTTCTTC.